Listed here are 21 T cell receptor beta chains from one sample, sequenced in a study of response to subunit inactivated influenza vaccine. TCRdb re-analysed the RT-PCR reads in MiXCR, keeping a single row per CDR3 protein. Of roughly 570,000 distinct CDR3 sequences listed, around 13% are singletons. The sample consisted of PBMCs from blood, taken 45 days after vaccination. These receptors all stem from a middle-aged man who received an inactivated influenza vaccine.

The chain joins TRBV19 to TRBJ2-5; TRBD2 agrees at 7 bases. The germline V gene encodes CDR1 LNHDA and CDR2 SQIVND (reference sequence). V gave up 5 bases and J gave up 5 bases; unmatched junction bases: 8. The CDR3 totals 14 residues. The CDR3 is CASSRGRGTETQYF. For the CDR3, the DNA is TGTGCCAGTAGTCGTGGGAGGGGTACGGAGACCCAGTACTTC.

This clonotype showed up just a few times. The chain links TRBV5-1 to TRBJ2-5, with 12 bases aligning to TRBD1. The CDR3 is 15 amino acids. V lost 0 bases and J lost 5; bases outside the gene matches: 2. The germline CDR1 and CDR2 sequences are SGHRS and YFSETQ. DNA for the CDR3: TGCGCCAGCAGCTTGGAGGGACAGGGGGCGGAGACCCAGTACTTC. Residues: CASSLEGQGAETQYF.

This clonotype was observed a few times. A much larger clonotype is one base distant, so this may be a read error. The CDR3 coding sequence is TGTGCCAGCAGAGCACAGGGTACAGATACGCAGTATTTT. As protein: CASRAQGTDTQYF. The V and J genes are TRBV7-9 and TRBJ2-3, with D maybe TRBD1 (6 bases). CDR3 length: 13 amino acids. V dropped 6 bases and J dropped 3 bases, with 10 bases sitting between them. Germline-derived CDR1 and CDR2 are SEHNR and FQNEAQ (reference sequence). The variable domain in full, with the rest retrieved from reference TRBV7-9 and TRBJ2-3, is DTGVSQNPRHKITKRGQNVTFRCDPISEHNRLYWYRQTLGQGPEFLTYFQNEAQLEKSRLLSDRFSAERPKGSFSTLEIQRTEQGDSAMYLCASRAQGTDTQYFGPGTRLTVL.

The chain joins TRBV11-2 to TRBJ2-7; 12 nucleotides match TRBD2. The CDR3 runs 15 residues. V gave up 5 bases and J gave up 3 bases; unmatched junction bases: 5. The germline V gene encodes CDR1 SGHAT and CDR2 FQNNGV. The CDR3 is CASSAGTSGFYEQYF. The DNA of the CDR3 is TGTGCCAGCAGCGCCGGGACTAGCGGGTTCTACGAGCAGTACTTC.

This clonotype was recorded a few times. This chain links TRBV7-2 with TRBJ2-3; D is undetermined. The V end was cut by 0 bases, the J end by 0 bases, with 7 bases between. The germline V gene has CDR1 SGHTA and CDR2 FQGNSA. This CDR3 comprises 15 residues. This CDR3 reads CASSLAPTSTDTQYF. DNA of the CDR3: TGTGCCAGCAGCTTAGCTCCCACTAGCACAGATACGCAGTATTTT.

The chain is built from TRBV7-3 and TRBJ2-1; TRBD2 aligns across 11 bases. With 5 bases clipped from V and 7 bases from J, the junction kept 13 bases outside the gene matches. Germline CDR1 is SGHTA and CDR2 is FQGTGA. CDR3 length: 17 amino acids. CDR3 bases: TGTGCCAGCAGCCTACACCAGACTAGCGGGAATAAGAATGAGCAGTTCTTC. Translation gives CASSLHQTSGNKNEQFF.

This clonotype was counted ten times or more. The gene calls are TRBV9 and TRBJ2-1; 8 nucleotides line up with TRBD2. Germline V CDR1 and CDR2: SGDLS, YYNGEE. The CDR3 contains 15 residues. V lost 0 bases and J lost 9; bases outside the gene matches: 8. The CDR3 nucleotides read TGTGCCAGCAGCGTAGGGGCAGCGGGAGTATTTGAGCAGTTCTTC. Encoded protein: CASSVGAAGVFEQFF.

The chain has TRBV12-3 or TRBV12-4 and TRBJ2-4; 7 bases are shared with TRBD1. The V segment lost 6 bases and the J segment 6 bases; nucleotides outside the gene matches: 5. This CDR3 contains 13 residues. DNA for the CDR3: TGTGCCAGCAGGGACCCAGGGGGAAACATTCAGTACTTC. Its translation is CASRDPGGNIQYF.

This clonotype appeared a few times. The chain has TRBV7-9 and TRBJ2-7; D is perhaps TRBD1 (6 bases). The CDR3 is 14 residues long. Germline V gene lookup returns CDR1 SEHNR and CDR2 FQNEAQ (reference sequence). Trimming removed 3 bases from V and 4 bases from J, with 13 bases in between. The CDR3 is CASSFTGQWYEQYF. CDR3 nucleotide sequence: TGTGCCAGCAGCTTTACAGGACAGTGGTACGAGCAGTACTTC.

This chain uses TRBV27 with TRBJ2-7, with 10 bases matching TRBD2. Trimming took 8 bases from V and 3 from J; bases not matched to a gene: 4. The CDR3 length is 13 residues. Germline V gives CDR1 MNHEY, CDR2 SMNVEV (reference sequence). This CDR3 is CASASGGSYEQYF. CDR3 coding DNA: TGTGCCAGCGCTAGCGGGGGAAGCTACGAGCAGTACTTC.

V gene TRBV20-1 combines with J gene TRBJ1-6; D possibly corresponds to TRBD1 (6 bases). Germline values: CDR1 DFQATT, CDR2 SNEGSKA (reference sequence). The CDR3 covers 11 residues. CDR3 nucleotide sequence: TGCATGGGGGGCCCCGGGGCACCCCTCCACTTT. As protein: CMGGPGAPLHF.

Remarks on this clonotype: Compared with germline, one end of the junction differs, possibly owing to a read error. This chain links TRBV15 with TRBJ2-5; the match to TRBD1 covers 7 bases. This CDR3 is 14 amino acids long. The germline V gene has CDR1 LNHNV and CDR2 YYDKDF (reference sequence). The CDR3 loop reads CATRGTEYHETQYF. DNA of the CDR3: TGTGCCACCAGAGGGACAGAGTACCACGAGACCCAGTACTTC.

This clonotype turned up a few times. The gene calls are TRBV29-1 and TRBJ2-2; no definite D call. The CDR3 totals 14 residues. Germline loops: CDR1 SQVTM, CDR2 ANQGSEA. Trimming removed 2 bases at V and 7 bases at J, with 14 bases between. The CDR3 is CSVEKTRSGGELFF. As DNA, the CDR3 is TGCAGCGTTGAAAAGACCCGATCTGGCGGGGAGCTGTTTTTT.

The rearrangement links TRBV7-2 to TRBJ2-2; maybe TRBD2 (6 bases). This CDR3 region has 16 residues. V lost 0 bases and J 8 bases, leaving 16 bases between the germline ends. Germline V gene lookup returns CDR1 SGHTA and CDR2 FQGNSA. CDR3 bases: TGTGCCAGCAGCTTAGCGGGCCTAGCGATCCGAGGGGAGCTGTTTTTT. Protein product: CASSLAGLAIRGELFF. The full variable domain, with the rest looked up from reference TRBV7-2 and TRBJ2-2, is GAGVSQSPSNKVTEKGKDVELRCDPISGHTALYWYRQSLGQGLEFLIYFQGNSAPDKSGLPSDRFSAERTGGSVSTLTIQRTQQEDSAVYLCASSLAGLAIRGELFFGEGSRLTVL.

This clonotype occurred many times. The V call is TRBV12-3 or TRBV12-4, the J call TRBJ1-6, with 9 bases identical to TRBD1. The CDR3 runs 14 residues. The V segment lost 6 bases and the J segment 15 bases; nucleotides outside the gene matches: 12. The CDR3 is CASRRDRASVNLHF. The CDR3 DNA follows: TGTGCCAGCAGGAGGGACAGGGCCTCCGTGAACCTCCACTTT.

This sequence joins TRBV5-6 and TRBJ1-5; weak D call: TRBD1 (5 bases). There are 15 residues in the CDR3. Germline V gives CDR1 SGHDT, CDR2 YYEEEE. V lost 2 bases, J lost 3 bases, and 12 bases lay in between. The CDR3 nucleotides are TGTGCCAGCAGCTTAACCCCAGGGATCAATCAGCCCCAGCATTTT. Its protein product is CASSLTPGINQPQHF.

This clonotype was counted only a few times. The chain links TRBV10-3 to TRBJ1-1; D possibly corresponds to TRBD1 (5 bases). The V end was cut by 4 bases, the J end by 3 bases, with 9 bases between. The CDR3 has 13 residues. CDR1 and CDR2 (germline): ENHRY, SYGVKD. This chain's CDR3 is CAISADSDTEAFF. CDR3 coding DNA: TGTGCCATCAGTGCAGACAGCGACACTGAAGCTTTCTTT.

There are a few counts of this clonotype. DNA for the CDR3: TGTGCTAGCGTACCCGGGACTAGCGGGTCTCTGGAGACCCAGTACTTC. Protein product: CASVPGTSGSLETQYF. The chain employs TRBV7-7 and TRBJ2-5; TRBD2 matches 12 bases. The CDR3 spans 16 residues. Germline values: CDR1 SSHAT, CDR2 FNYEAQ (reference sequence).

This clonotype was observed many times. V gene TRBV6-5 combines with J gene TRBJ1-1; no definite D call. The CDR3 runs 14 residues. V lost 3 bases and J 6 bases, leaving 14 bases between the germline ends. Germline CDR1 is MNHEY and CDR2 is SVGAGI. CDR3 amino acids: CASSYPDRPAEAFF. The CDR3 nucleotides read TGTGCCAGCAGTTATCCGGACCGACCAGCTGAAGCTTTCTTT.

The V and J genes are TRBV4-2 and TRBJ2-5; D unclear. Germline CDR1 is LGHNA and CDR2 is YNFKEQ. The CDR3 consists of 15 residues. Trimming took 0 bases from V and 1 from J, leaving 9 bases between them. Here the CDR3 reads CASSQEMGFQETQYF. In nucleotides, the CDR3 is TGTGCCAGCAGCCAAGAGATGGGATTCCAAGAGACCCAGTACTTC.

The CDR3 loop reads CASSLLGQGRTGELFF. The CDR3 nucleotides read TGTGCCAGCAGCTTACTGGGACAGGGGAGGACCGGGGAGCTGTTTTTT. The chain links TRBV11-1 to TRBJ2-2; 10 positions match TRBD1. V shed 2 bases and J 5 bases; nucleotides not matched to a gene: 5. The CDR3 runs 16 residues. Germline loops: CDR1 SGHAT, CDR2 FQDESV (reference sequence).